The 15 T cell receptor beta chains listed next were all sequenced from one sample in a study of T-cell reconstitution after alpha-beta-depleted transplantation in children. Preparation of the TCRbeta library used unique molecular identifiers. TCRdb itself ran the PCR reads through MiXCR, one entry per CDR3 protein. The sample yields around 490,000 distinct CDR3 sequences, 10% to 12% seen once. The material was PBMCs, mostly from graft donor cells, obtained 180 days after TCRalphabeta/CD19-depleted stem cell transplant. The receptors shown here come from a female patient aged 2-9 years who had a stem cell transplant for aplastic anemia, so the T cells may come from the graft donor.

This clonotype occurred a few times. This chain connects TRBV19 to TRBJ2-7, with D possibly TRBD1 on 5 matching bases. Trimming pared 7 bases from V and 3 bases from J, leaving 13 bases between. The CDR3 has 13 residues. Germline V gene sequence: CDR1 LNHDA, CDR2 SQIVND (reference sequence). CDR3 amino acids: CASKPPDSYEQYV. In nucleotides, the CDR3 is TGTGCCAGTAAGCCCCCTGACAGCTACGAGCAGTACGTC.

This clonotype was seen only a few times. CDR3 region: CASSPREAGRSYNEQFF. As DNA, the CDR3 is TGTGCCAGCTCACCAAGGGAAGCGGGCCGCTCCTACAATGAGCAGTTCTTC. The chain joins TRBV18 to TRBJ2-1; possibly TRBD2 for D (6 bases). This CDR3 is 17 amino acids long. V lost 2 bases and J 0 bases, leaving 14 bases between the germline ends. Germline V gene data show CDR1 as KGHSH and CDR2 as LQKENI.

This clonotype has at least ten counts. The chain is built from TRBV29-1 and TRBJ1-1; D is perhaps TRBD1 (5 bases). This CDR3 is built from 11 residues. The V and J ends lost 7 bases and 6 bases respectively, with 12 bases between them. Germline V CDR1 and CDR2: SQVTM, ANQGSEA. The CDR3 region has the DNA TGCAGCGCCGCCCAGGGCGCTGAAGCTTTCTTT. The encoded protein is CSAAQGAEAFF.

The table lists this clonotype with many counts. The V and J genes are TRBV28 and TRBJ2-3, with 7 bases lining up with TRBD2. Germline V gene lookup returns CDR1 MDHEN and CDR2 SYDVKM. V lost 1 base, J lost 6 bases, and 4 bases stayed unmatched. This CDR3 has 14 residues. The CDR3 reads CASSLFLADDTQYF. CDR3 bases: TGTGCCAGCAGTTTATTCCTAGCGGATGATACGCAGTATTTT.

The chain joins TRBV5-6 to TRBJ1-2; D possibly corresponds to TRBD1 (5 bases). The V gene lost 4 bases and the J gene lost 7 bases, with 17 bases spanning the gap. The germline V gene encodes CDR1 SGHDT and CDR2 YYEEEE. There are 14 residues in the CDR3. CDR3 nucleotides: TGTGCCAGCAGCGAAGATCCAGGGACTTTTGGCTACACCTTC. Translating it yields CASSEDPGTFGYTF. Full variable domain (missing parts from reference TRBV5-6 and TRBJ1-2): DAGVTQSPTHLIKTRGQQVTLRCSPKSGHDTVSWYQQALGQGPQFIFQYYEEEERQRGNFPDRFSGHQFPNYSSELNVNALLLGDSALYLCASSEDPGTFGYTFGSGTRLTVV.

The chain is built from TRBV7-2 and TRBJ2-7; TRBD2 is a possible D gene (5 bases). The CDR3 consists of 15 residues. The V and J ends lost 3 bases and 6 bases respectively, with 18 bases between them. Germline CDR1 is SGHTA and CDR2 is FQGNSA. CDR3 nucleotide sequence: TGTGCCAGCAGCTTGGGAGCGTCTAGCAGGTTCGAGCAGTACGTC. It is translated as CASSLGASSRFEQYV.

This chain connects TRBV18 to TRBJ1-1; possibly TRBD1 for D (6 bases). The germline V and J ends were trimmed by 0 bases and 3 bases, with 11 bases remaining between them. CDR3 size: 15 residues. Germline loops: CDR1 KGHSH, CDR2 LQKENI. The CDR3 sequence is CASSPPYSGDTEAFF. CDR3 DNA: TGTGCCAGCTCACCACCGTATTCAGGGGACACTGAAGCTTTCTTT.

The chain joins TRBV6-1 to TRBJ2-3, with D possibly being TRBD2 (6 bases). CDR3 length: 16 amino acids. CDR1 MNHNS and CDR2 SASEGT come from the germline V gene. V lost 5 bases and J 2 bases, leaving 17 bases between the germline ends. CDR3 region: CASSRGVAEPTDTQYF. The CDR3 coding sequence is TGTGCCAGCAGTCGCGGGGTAGCGGAACCCACAGATACGCAGTATTTT.

This clonotype was found many times. V and J are TRBV12-3 or TRBV12-4 and TRBJ2-7, with D perhaps TRBD1 or TRBD2 (5 bases each). This CDR3 is 15 amino acids long. Deletions cut 7 bases from V and 6 bases from J, with 22 bases between. The CDR3, as DNA: TGTGCCAGCACTCCATCTCGAGGGGAAACCGGCGAGCAGTACTTC. Its protein is CASTPSRGETGEQYF.

This clonotype came up many times. CDR3: CASSLVEGTFTTDEQYF. Written as DNA, the CDR3 is TGCGCCAGCAGCTTGGTGGAGGGAACCTTCACTACTGACGAGCAGTACTTC. The chain has TRBV5-1 and TRBJ2-7; D might be TRBD2 (6 bases). From germline, CDR1 is SGHRS and CDR2 YFSETQ. V was trimmed by 0 bases and J by 5 bases, leaving 21 bases between them. This CDR3 contains 17 residues.

This clonotype was seen more than once but under ten times. This chain links TRBV15 with TRBJ1-1; D uncertain. Trimming took 4 bases from V and 0 from J, leaving 12 bases between them. The CDR3 consists of 15 residues. Germline V lookup: CDR1 LNHNV, CDR2 YYDKDF (reference sequence). The CDR3 bases are TGTGCCACCAGCACCCCGGTAGAGGTGAACACTGAAGCTTTCTTT. It translates to CATSTPVEVNTEAFF.

The chain couples TRBV7-9 to TRBJ1-4; D not resolved. Germline loops: CDR1 SEHNR, CDR2 FQNEAQ (reference sequence). This CDR3 has 16 residues. V was trimmed by 5 bases and J by 4 bases, leaving 17 bases between them. As DNA, the CDR3 is TGTGCCAGCAGCCCTCCGGGAGGGAGAATTAATGAAAAACTGTTTTTT. Its translation: CASSPPGGRINEKLFF.

This clonotype was observed at least ten times. The rearrangement uses TRBV7-2 and TRBJ2-2; D could derive from TRBD1 or TRBD2 (5 bases each). The CDR3 length is 14 residues. CDR1 is SGHTA and CDR2 is FQGNSA in the germline V gene. V gave up 5 bases and J gave up 8 bases, with 15 bases separating them. CDR3 coding DNA: TGTGCCAGCAGCCCCCGGGACCCCCCAGGGGAGCTGTTTTTT. Encoded protein: CASSPRDPPGELFF.

This clonotype has more than one count but fewer than ten. The chain joins TRBV27 to TRBJ2-1, with 10 bases aligning to TRBD2. The CDR3 contains 18 residues. The J segment lost 7 bases and the V segment lost 7 bases, leaving 19 bases of the junction unmatched. The germline V gene encodes CDR1 MNHEY and CDR2 SMNVEV (reference sequence). CDR3 sequence reads: CASTTLTPLAGALNEQFF. CDR3 nucleotide sequence: TGTGCCAGCACCACCCTCACCCCTCTAGCGGGAGCTCTTAATGAGCAGTTCTTC.

This chain joins TRBV18 and TRBJ2-7; D unclear. V was shortened by 3 bases and J by 7 bases, with 13 bases between the two germline ends. CDR3 length: 13 amino acids. Germline CDR1 reads KGHSH; CDR2 reads LQKENI. The CDR3 DNA follows: TGTGCCAGCTCACCCGACCGTGGGGTAGAGCAGTACGTC. This encodes CASSPDRGVEQYV.